The clone carrying this T cell receptor (beta chain) was counted once. Its antigen is unknown. This sample was included in a study of cytomegalovirus exposure and HLA in healthy donors. Germline V gene lookup returns CDR1 SGHVS and CDR2 FNYEAQ. Unmatched junction bases numbered 4, after V lost 3 bases and J lost 2 bases. This CDR3 has 15 amino acids. Primers included in the PCR were 60 Vbeta and 13 Jbeta primers. Here immunoSEQ multiplex PCR was the method, and the copy in TCRdb shows in-frame clones only, minus some. The sample includes 170,000 or so clones, 80% to 85% of them seen just once. Study observations and caveats: Sequence variants that were highly shared formed a cluster that was likely a sequencing artifact. In vitro data verified a few CMV-associated chains as specific for CMV antigens.

The V and J genes are TRBV7-6 and TRBJ2-5; 9 bases are a match to TRBD1. The receptor's source is a boy younger than 10 in good health and CMV-seronegative. Source material: PBMCs. The CDR3 coding sequence is TGTGCCAGCAGCTTGACAGGGGGATGGCAAGAGACCCAGTACTTC. Translation gives CASSLTGGWQETQYF.